This paragraph covers one T cell receptor (beta chain) sequence. This clonotype was recorded many times. Its antigen is not yet known. Per-nucleotide qualities are absent, and no much larger clonotype sits a single base away. The study was a case-control design nested within a healthcare worker cohort in London, UK, with weekly nasopharyngeal swab PCR tests and blood sampling. Healthcare workers were recruited between 23 and 31 March 2020, during the week of the UK lockdown, and were followed weekly for up to roughly 15 weeks. Sequences MNHEY (CDR1) and SMNVEV (CDR2) are obtained from the germline V gene (reference sequence). V drops 3 bases and J drops 2 bases, leaving 15 bases in between. From the cysteine up to the phenylalanine, the CDR3 has a length of 16 residues. Just CDR3 DNA is preserved here, 48 bases in frame from base 1. The data are from a study of early T cells in non-severe SARS-CoV-2 infection listed by TCRdb under 2021. With regard to the full study: Bulk RNA from unsorted whole blood was used for TCR sequencing, so alpha and beta chains could not be paired. On the study overall, not on this receptor specifically: Matching against VDJdb was skewed toward anti-spike CD8 responses, likely underestimated virus-specific expansions, and missed private and CD4 specificities.

The method behind the library was 5' RACE. Sequencing used a NextSeq 500. To correct for sequencing error and PCR bias, the TCR library protocol tagged individual cDNA molecules with unique molecular identifiers. TCR alpha and beta chains were both sequenced, and the abundances of alpha and beta sequences in each sample were closely correlated with each other. For the original study's pipeline: Decombinator V4 was used to annotate the V gene, J gene and CDR3 of the TCR sequences. TCRs were defined as expanded if a significant change between any two time points was detected under a Poisson model with p below 0.0001. TCR abundances were normalised to the total number of TCRs sequenced per sample and expressed as counts per million. MAIT TCRs were defined by TRAV1-2 paired with TRAJ12, TRAJ20 or TRAJ33, and iNKT TCRs by TRAV10 paired with TRAJ18. VDJdb, accessed 1 November 2021, was searched for CMV, EBV and SARS-CoV-2 annotated TCRs, with TCRs annotated for multiple antigens excluded. Through fastp at Q25 and MiXCR, TCRdb rebuilt clones from the public reads, retaining in-frame beta chains. Every CDR3 protein is listed once, alongside the most common genes and DNA of its rows. TCRdb's processing, not the authors' own work, is the source of the V and J calls. The sample table holds around 58,000 distinct CDR3 sequences, of which 4.9% were seen once. Around 4.9% of the sample rests with the top ten.

The sequencing sample was made of whole blood. The clonotype was recovered from an adult who was a healthcare worker with PCR-confirmed SARS-CoV-2 infection or an uninfected control (not recorded which). The chain links TRBV27 with TRBJ2-3; a tentative D call is TRBD2 (6 bases match). Read as DNA, the sequence is TGTGCCAGCAGTTTGTCCGGGGGAGGTAACACAGATACGCAGTATTTT. It specifies CASSLSGGGNTDTQYF.